The 15 T cell receptor beta chains reported below all come from one sample, sequenced in a study of pediatric ulcerative colitis. One to two pinch biopsies were taken from the rectum during colonoscopy. Clones were read by immunoSEQ multiplex PCR, and TCRdb kept only the in-frame ones, dropping some. The sample has tens of thousands of clones, around 76% seen once. Sequenced: gut tissue. The receptors come from a girl aged 5-17 years with moderate ulcerative colitis.

The genes are TRBV2 and TRBJ1-5; 7 bases are shared with TRBD1. Trimming took 8 bases from V and 6 from J; bases not matched to a gene: 7. Germline V CDR1 and CDR2: SNHLY, FYNNEI. CDR3 length: 13 amino acids. CDR3 nucleotides: TGTGCCAGCGGGTTAAACAGGGGTCAGCCCCAGCATTTT. Translating it yields CASGLNRGQPQHF.

Of note for this clone: Additional DNA sequences in this sample encode the identical CDR3. The CDR3 region has the DNA TGTGCCAGCTCACCATTGGAGGGCTACGAGCAGTACTTC. Translated, it gives CASSPLEGYEQYF. The genes are TRBV18 and TRBJ2-7; D is possibly TRBD2 (6 bases). This CDR3 spans 13 amino acids. Trimming pared 2 bases from V and 3 bases from J, leaving 8 bases between. Looked up from germline, CDR1 is KGHSH and CDR2 is LQKENI.

This sequence joins TRBV5-5 and TRBJ2-7, with TRBD2 as a possible D gene (7 bases). The CDR3 has 15 residues. Trimming took off 0 bases at V and 6 bases at J, with 16 bases between the two ends. Germline CDR1 and CDR2: SGHKS and YYEKEE (reference sequence). The CDR3 loop reads CASSLDRGADGEQYF. CDR3 bases: TGTGCCAGCAGCTTGGATCGGGGGGCTGACGGCGAGCAGTACTTC.

This chain connects TRBV30 to TRBJ1-1; D may be TRBD1 (5 bases). Germline V gives CDR1 GTSNPN, CDR2 SVGIG (reference sequence). There are 13 residues in the CDR3. V was shortened by 8 bases and J by 0 bases, with 13 bases between the two germline ends. CDR3 sequence (DNA): TGTGCCGGGACCGAGGAACTGAACACTGAAGCTTTCTTT. Translated, it gives CAGTEELNTEAFF.

In its sample, this clone was seen a few times. CDR3 coding DNA: TGTGCCAGCAGATCCTCCGGGGAGCTGTTTTTT. Translated: CASRSSGELFF. The genes are TRBV6-5 and TRBJ2-2; D is ambiguous. Germline V gene data show CDR1 as MNHEY and CDR2 as SVGAGI. V was cut by 6 bases and J by 6 bases, with 5 bases left in between. The CDR3 contains 11 residues.

V gene TRBV2 combines with J gene TRBJ2-3; TRBD2 matches at 8 bases. Trimming took 5 bases from V and 7 from J; bases not matched to a gene: 11. This CDR3 has 15 amino acids. Germline CDR1 and CDR2: SNHLY and FYNNEI. As DNA, the CDR3 is TGTGCCAGCAGTAAGGGACTAGTTTCCCTATATACGCAGTATTTT. Protein sequence: CASSKGLVSLYTQYF.

The chain links TRBV11-2 to TRBJ2-3; no firm D call. The V end lost 6 bases, the J end lost 2 bases, and 18 bases lay between the germline ends. The germline V gene encodes CDR1 SGHAT and CDR2 FQNNGV. This CDR3 region has 16 residues. CDR3 bases: TGTGCCAGCAGTCGGACCAGGTCAGTCTACACAGATACGCAGTATTTT. It codes for CASSRTRSVYTDTQYF.

Only one count was recorded for this clone. The V call is TRBV7-2, the J call TRBJ2-7, with D possibly being TRBD2 (6 bases). The CDR3 is made up of 15 amino acids. Germline loops: CDR1 SGHTA, CDR2 FQGNSA. Deletions cut 1 base from V and 1 base from J, with 11 bases between. In DNA form, the CDR3 reads TGTGCCAGCAGCTTAGTGCTAGCGCAATCCTACGAGCAGTACTTC. Its protein product is CASSLVLAQSYEQYF. The complete variable domain, with remaining parts taken from reference TRBV7-2 and TRBJ2-7, reads GAGVSQSPSNKVTEKGKDVELRCDPISGHTALYWYRQSLGQGLEFLIYFQGNSAPDKSGLPSDRFSAERTGGSVSTLTIQRTQQEDSAVYLCASSLVLAQSYEQYFGPGTRLTVT.

V is TRBV14 and J is TRBJ1-2; 8 positions match TRBD1. Germline V gene sequence: CDR1 SGHDN, CDR2 FVKESK. CDR3 size: 14 residues. Trimming removed 2 bases from V and 8 bases from J; junction bases left unmatched: 7. The CDR3 region is CASSQTQGAWGYTF. DNA of the CDR3: TGTGCCAGCAGCCAAACCCAGGGGGCCTGGGGCTACACCTTC.

This chain uses TRBV4-1 with TRBJ2-7; D ambiguous. The CDR3 extends over 13 amino acids. Germline V gene lookup returns CDR1 MGHRA and CDR2 YSYEKL. V was pared by 5 bases and J by 3 bases, with 11 bases between. The CDR3 protein is CASSEWTGYEQYF. In DNA form, the CDR3 reads TGCGCCAGCAGCGAGTGGACGGGCTACGAGCAGTACTTC.

The genes are TRBV11-2 and TRBJ1-1; D unclear. The germline V gene has CDR1 SGHAT and CDR2 FQNNGV. V was shortened by 3 bases and J by 1 base, with 6 bases between the two germline ends. This CDR3 has 13 amino acids. For the CDR3, the DNA is TGTGCCAGCAGCTTCGGCAGGAACACTGAAGCTTTCTTT. Encoded protein: CASSFGRNTEAFF.

This clone showed up just a few times. The V and J genes are TRBV28 and TRBJ1-2; D remains unclear. The V end was cut by 10 bases, the J end by 4 bases, with 13 bases between. From germline, CDR1 is MDHEN and CDR2 SYDVKM. This CDR3 contains 12 residues. DNA for the CDR3: TGTGCCACCCGTGTGGGTGGCTATGGCTACACCTTC. As protein: CATRVGGYGYTF.

V usage is TRBV28 and J usage is TRBJ1-2, with a weak D call TRBD1 (6 bases). V dropped 3 bases and J dropped 6 bases, with 11 bases sitting between them. CDR1 is MDHEN and CDR2 is SYDVKM in the germline V gene. The CDR3 covers 13 residues. The CDR3 spells CASSLTGANGYTF. The CDR3, as DNA: TGTGCCAGCAGTTTGACGGGGGCTAATGGCTACACCTTC.

The CDR3 loop reads CASSPSGQGRNIQYF. The DNA for the CDR3 is TGTGCCAGCAGTCCATCTGGACAGGGAAGAAACATTCAGTACTTC. The V and J genes are TRBV6-6 and TRBJ2-4; 8 nucleotides match TRBD1. The CDR3 loop spans 15 amino acids. Germline CDR1 and CDR2: MNHNY and SVGAGI (reference sequence). V gave up 5 bases and J gave up 6 bases; unmatched junction bases: 9.

This clone was counted a single time. The chain uses TRBV9 and TRBJ2-7, with D uncertain. The germline V gene has CDR1 SGDLS and CDR2 YYNGEE. Deletions cut 3 bases from V and 3 bases from J, with 10 bases between. This CDR3 is 13 amino acids long. The CDR3 DNA is TGTGCCAGCAGCGGTAGTGGTGGCTACGAGCAGTACTTC. It yields the protein CASSGSGGYEQYF. Based on the CDR3 plus reference TRBV9 and TRBJ2-7, the full variable domain is DSGVTQTPKHLITATGQRVTLRCSPRSGDLSVYWYQQSLDQGLQFLIQYYNGEERAKGNILERFSAQQFPDLHSELNLSSLELGDSALYFCASSGSGGYEQYFGPGTRLTVT.